The rows below give T cell receptor beta chains drawn from one sample of a study of long-term antiretroviral therapy in people with HIV. Clones were read by immunoSEQ multiplex PCR, and TCRdb kept only the in-frame ones, dropping some. Seen here are 13,000 or so clones, about 77% observed once, and the top ten hold 13% to 15%. Sequencing used unsorted PBMCs, obtained 1.3 years after starting antiretroviral therapy. The receptor source for this set is a woman younger than 30 with HIV. Both conserved end residues are part of each CDR3. The order of the fields is clone size, D gene, J gene, V gene, CDR3 protein, CDR3 DNA. D genes are given only for firm matches. A row's size may be missing; if present it is once, few, many or a size class.

clone size: few; D gene: TRBD2; J gene: TRBJ2-1; V gene: TRBV9; CDR3 protein: CASSVGGGTYNEQFF; CDR3 DNA: TGTGCCAGCAGCGTAGGGGGGGGGACCTACAATGAGCAGTTCTTC
clone size: .; D gene: .; J gene: TRBJ1-1; V gene: TRBV6-5; CDR3 protein: CASRRPNTEAFF; CDR3 DNA: TGTGCCAGCCGCCGGCCGAACACTGAAGCTTTCTTT
clone size: .; D gene: TRBD1; J gene: TRBJ2-7; V gene: TRBV19; CDR3 protein: CASSIDRVPSYEQYF; CDR3 DNA: TGTGCCAGTAGTATTGACAGGGTGCCGTCTTACGAGCAGTACTTC
clone size: once; D gene: .; J gene: TRBJ1-2; V gene: TRBV2; CDR3 protein: CASTRPFNYGYTF; CDR3 DNA: TGTGCCAGCACCCGCCCTTTTAACTATGGCTACACCTTC
clone size: .; D gene: .; J gene: TRBJ1-1; V gene: TRBV11-3; CDR3 protein: CASSLAHRADTEAFF; CDR3 DNA: TGTGCCAGCAGCTTAGCACATCGAGCGGACACTGAAGCTTTCTTT
clone size: .; D gene: TRBD1; J gene: TRBJ2-1; V gene: TRBV7-2; CDR3 protein: CASSSERTGSGEQFF; CDR3 DNA: TGTGCCAGCAGCTCCGAGAGGACAGGATCTGGTGAGCAGTTCTTC
clone size: .; D gene: TRBD2; J gene: TRBJ2-3; V gene: TRBV29-1; CDR3 protein: CSVEDWEGGTSGTDTQYF; CDR3 DNA: TGCAGCGTTGAAGATTGGGAGGGGGGGACTAGCGGGACAGATACGCAGTATTTT
clone size: .; D gene: .; J gene: TRBJ1-3; V gene: TRBV6-1; CDR3 protein: CASSAGPSSGNTIYF; CDR3 DNA: TGTGCCAGCAGTGCTGGGCCTAGCTCTGGAAACACCATATATTTT
clone size: .; D gene: TRBD2; J gene: TRBJ2-7; V gene: TRBV30; CDR3 protein: CAASGGAGIYEQYF; CDR3 DNA: TGTGCCGCAAGCGGTGGAGCGGGAATCTACGAGCAGTACTTC
clone size: .; D gene: .; J gene: TRBJ1-2; V gene: TRBV7-9; CDR3 protein: CASSPKQGPNYGYTF; CDR3 DNA: TGTGCCAGCAGCCCTAAACAGGGTCCAAACTATGGCTACACCTTC
clone size: once; D gene: .; J gene: TRBJ1-1; V gene: TRBV7-8; CDR3 protein: CASSLGGLGPEAFF; CDR3 DNA: TGTGCCAGCAGCTTGGGGGGCCTTGGCCCTGAAGCTTTCTTT
clone size: .; D gene: .; J gene: TRBJ1-2; V gene: TRBV7-9; CDR3 protein: CASSGRSAGRNYGYTF; CDR3 DNA: TGTGCCAGCTCAGGTCGAAGCGCAGGGCGGAACTATGGCTACACCTTC
clone size: .; D gene: .; J gene: TRBJ1-6; V gene: TRBV27; CDR3 protein: CASSFQGLTSPLHF; CDR3 DNA: TGTGCCAGCAGTTTTCAGGGTCTCACTTCACCCCTCCACTTT